The entry below describes one TCR beta chain. Methods used by the authors: Using reference gene primer amplification, nucleated cell counts were estimated. This table comes from immunoSEQ multiplex PCR, and its TCRdb copy is limited to in-frame clones, with some not included. From that table come the V and J calls and clone size; the DNA was used to work out D and trimming. This table holds some 90,000 clones, around nine tenths found once. This specimen belongs to a study of blood T cell repertoires in COVID-19. CDR1 SGHTA and CDR2 FQGNSA come from the germline V gene. The CDR3 runs 14 residues. Deletions cut 2 bases from V and 9 bases from J, with 11 bases between.

The chain couples TRBV7-2 to TRBJ1-6; D may be TRBD1 (5 bases). Sequenced: peripheral blood. The source of this sequence is an elderly woman with acute or convalescent COVID-19. The CDR3 sequence is CASSLLGGTSPLHF. DNA for the CDR3: TGTGCCAGCAGCTTACTGGGCGGGACTTCACCCCTCCACTTT.